Below are 8 T cell receptor beta chains sequenced from a single sample in a study of cytomegalovirus exposure and HLA in healthy donors. 13 Jbeta primers and 60 Vbeta primers were used for the PCR. The protocol was immunoSEQ multiplex PCR, while the TCRdb copy is restricted to in-frame clones and leaves out a portion. The table shows 85,000 to 120,000 clones, with approximately 80% occurring only once. The specimen was PBMCs. All receptors come from a man between 60 and 75 years old in good health and CMV-seronegative.

The chain's CDR3 is CASSVSGGMNTEAFF. The CDR3 coding sequence is TGTGCCAGCAGCGTTTCAGGGGGTATGAACACTGAAGCTTTCTTT. The chain employs TRBV9 and TRBJ1-1, with TRBD1 identical over 7 bases. This CDR3 spans 15 amino acids. Germline V gene lookup returns CDR1 SGDLS and CDR2 YYNGEE. The V and J ends lost 2 bases and 0 bases, in that order; junction bases with no gene match: 4.

V is TRBV2 and J is TRBJ1-6; D gene ambiguous. V lost 6 bases, J lost 2 bases, and 11 bases lay in between. This CDR3 is built from 15 residues. Germline CDR1 reads SNHLY; CDR2 reads FYNNEI. The CDR3 is CASSVQATYNSPLHF. In nucleotides, the CDR3 is TGTGCCAGCAGCGTTCAGGCGACCTATAATTCACCCCTCCACTTT.

This chain connects TRBV7-3 to TRBJ2-3; 10 positions agree with TRBD2. The CDR3 runs to 16 residues. From germline, CDR1 is SGHTA and CDR2 FQGTGA. V trimming: 1 base; J trimming: 3 bases; junction bases outside the gene matches: 4. Here the CDR3 reads CASSLNSGGWTDTQYF. CDR3 in DNA: TGTGCCAGCAGCTTAAATAGCGGGGGGTGGACAGATACGCAGTATTTT.

The chain links TRBV5-4 to TRBJ2-5; the match to TRBD1 covers 7 bases. This CDR3 spans 14 amino acids. CDR1 SGHNT and CDR2 YYREEE come from the germline V gene (reference sequence). The trim removed 4 bases at V and 3 bases at J, leaving 6 bases unmatched. The CDR3 DNA is TGTGCCAGCAGCCCTCCGGGACAGAAAGAGACCCAGTACTTC. This translates into CASSPPGQKETQYF.

V gene TRBV19 combines with J gene TRBJ1-6; weak D call: TRBD1 (6 bases). V was trimmed by 5 bases and J by 9 bases, leaving 14 bases between them. This CDR3 comprises 14 residues. Germline V CDR1 and CDR2: LNHDA, SQIVND (reference sequence). The CDR3 DNA reads as TGTGCCAGTAGTCGCGCAGGGGTTGGTTCACCCCTCCACTTT. It translates to CASSRAGVGSPLHF.

The chain has TRBV6-5 and TRBJ2-1, with D possibly being TRBD2 (6 bases). The CDR3 contains 15 residues. The V gene's germline CDR1 is MNHEY and CDR2 SVGAGI. CDR3 loop: CVTSQAGMSYNEQFF. CDR3 in DNA: TGTGTCACTTCACAGGCGGGGATGTCCTACAATGAGCAGTTCTTC.

The chain uses TRBV11-2 and TRBJ2-5; no clear D gene. The CDR3 spans 15 residues. In germline, CDR1 is SGHAT, CDR2 FQNNGV. The V end lost 2 bases, the J end lost 2 bases, and 12 bases lay between the germline ends. CDR3 sequence (DNA): TGTGCCAGCAGCTTATACGGGTACCTACAAGAGACCCAGTACTTC. Its protein product is CASSLYGYLQETQYF.

The chain links TRBV5-5 to TRBJ1-2, with TRBD1 matching 7 bases. The CDR3 consists of 15 residues. Germline V gene sequence: CDR1 SGHKS, CDR2 YYEKEE (reference sequence). Unmatched junction bases numbered 14, after V lost 4 bases and J lost 8 bases. The CDR3 DNA sequence: TGTGCCAGCAGCAACACCGGGACAGTCATATACGGCTACACCTTC. This encodes CASSNTGTVIYGYTF.